These T cell receptor beta chains were read from a single sample in a study of regulatory T cells in long-lasting Graves disease. MiXCR, applied by TCRdb to the multiplex PCR reads, yields one record per CDR3 protein. The data contain some 600,000 distinct CDR3 sequences, roughly a sixth of them singletons. In addition, the sample was reused for a study of T cells in Graves' hyperthyroidism and ophthalmopathy.

Sequencing was performed on peripheral blood mononuclear cells (PBMCs), taken at new diagnosis, from a patient treated with antithyroid drugs. The receptors were gathered from a man between 18 and 35 years old with Graves disease. The CDR3 runs from the conserved cysteine through the conserved F or W. A D gene is named only where the DNA matches it firmly. For some rows the clone size is stated as once, few or many, or as a class when expanded; others skip it.

v_gene: TRBV7-8
d_gene: .
j_gene: TRBJ2-2
abundance: .
CDR3nt: TGTGCCAGCAGCTCTGCGACGAACACCGGGGAGCTGTTTTTT
CDR3aa: CASSSATNTGELFF

v_gene: TRBV28
d_gene: TRBD1
j_gene: TRBJ1-4
abundance: .
CDR3nt: TGTGCCAGCAGTTTATGGGACAGGGCAACTAATGAAAAACTGTTTTTT
CDR3aa: CASSLWDRATNEKLFF

v_gene: TRBV20-1
d_gene: TRBD2
j_gene: TRBJ2-1
abundance: many
CDR3nt: TGCAGTGCCCCAGGTGGGGAGGGCCCCTACAATGAGCAGTTCTTC
CDR3aa: CSAPGGEGPYNEQFF

v_gene: TRBV28
d_gene: .
j_gene: TRBJ1-6
abundance: few
CDR3nt: TGTGCCAGCAGTGTCAGAGGGGGGGCGGATAATTCACCCCTCCACTTT
CDR3aa: CASSVRGGADNSPLHF

v_gene: TRBV27
d_gene: .
j_gene: TRBJ2-5
abundance: many
CDR3nt: TGTGCCAGCAGTTTATCTCGAGGGCCTCAAGAGACCCAGTACTTC
CDR3aa: CASSLSRGPQETQYF

v_gene: TRBV12-3/TRBV12-4
d_gene: .
j_gene: TRBJ1-2
abundance: many
CDR3nt: TGTGCCAGCACCAAACGGGGGAGGAGTGAGGGGTATGGCTACACCTTC
CDR3aa: CASTKRGRSEGYGYTF

v_gene: TRBV12-3/TRBV12-4
d_gene: TRBD1
j_gene: TRBJ1-5
abundance: many
CDR3nt: TGTGCCAGCCTCGACAGGGGAGGAGGTCAGCCCCAGCATTTT
CDR3aa: CASLDRGGGQPQHF

v_gene: TRBV9
d_gene: .
j_gene: TRBJ2-7
abundance: .
CDR3nt: TGTGCCAGCAGCGCTTCCATGGGGCCCACCTACGAGCAGTACTTC
CDR3aa: CASSASMGPTYEQYF

v_gene: TRBV6-1
d_gene: .
j_gene: TRBJ1-5
abundance: many
CDR3nt: TGTGCCAGCACCCGAGGGACCCGGCAGCCCCAGCATTTT
CDR3aa: CASTRGTRQPQHF

v_gene: TRBV9
d_gene: .
j_gene: TRBJ2-1
abundance: few
CDR3nt: TGTGCCAGCAGCGTAGAAAACCAGTACAATGAGCAGTTCTTC
CDR3aa: CASSVENQYNEQFF

v_gene: TRBV29-1
d_gene: .
j_gene: TRBJ2-7
abundance: many
CDR3nt: TGCAGCGTTCTTAAATGGGAGGGGGCCTACGAGCAGTACTTC
CDR3aa: CSVLKWEGAYEQYF

v_gene: TRBV7-9
d_gene: TRBD2
j_gene: TRBJ2-5
abundance: few
CDR3nt: TGTGCCAGCAGCTTAGTAGCGGGAGAGCAAGAGACCCAGTACTTC
CDR3aa: CASSLVAGEQETQYF

v_gene: TRBV12-3/TRBV12-4
d_gene: .
j_gene: TRBJ2-6
abundance: many
CDR3nt: TGTGCCAGCACCTACAGGGTTGGAGGGGCCAACGTCCTGACTTTC
CDR3aa: CASTYRVGGANVLTF

v_gene: TRBV6-1
d_gene: .
j_gene: TRBJ1-4
abundance: few
CDR3nt: TGTGCCAGCGCGGCGGGGGTGGCTAATGAAAAACTGTTTTTT
CDR3aa: CASAAGVANEKLFF

v_gene: TRBV28
d_gene: .
j_gene: TRBJ2-1
abundance: many
CDR3nt: TGTGCCAGCAGTTTATCAAACGAGCAGTTCTTC
CDR3aa: CASSLSNEQFF

v_gene: TRBV6-1
d_gene: .
j_gene: TRBJ2-3
abundance: .
CDR3nt: TGTGCCAGCAGACCCCGTTTGGGGAGAGGGACAGATACGCAGTATTTT
CDR3aa: CASRPRLGRGTDTQYF

v_gene: TRBV5-5
d_gene: .
j_gene: TRBJ2-2
abundance: .
CDR3nt: TGTGCCAGCAGTAACCGAAACACCGGGGAGCTGTTTTTT
CDR3aa: CASSNRNTGELFF

v_gene: TRBV12-3/TRBV12-4
d_gene: .
j_gene: TRBJ2-5
abundance: few
CDR3nt: TGTGCCAGCAGTGTTTCGGGTGCCCGGGAGACCCAGTACTTC
CDR3aa: CASSVSGARETQYF

v_gene: TRBV20-1
d_gene: .
j_gene: TRBJ2-2
abundance: .
CDR3nt: TGCAGTGCTAGAGATCGAGGTAGCGGGACAGACACCGGGGAGCTGTTTTTT
CDR3aa: CSARDRGSGTDTGELFF

v_gene: TRBV20-1
d_gene: TRBD1
j_gene: TRBJ2-2
abundance: few
CDR3nt: TGCAGTGCTAGAGGTCAGGGGGACACCGGGGAGCTGTTTTTT
CDR3aa: CSARGQGDTGELFF